The 27 T cell receptor beta chains presented below share a single source sample, sequenced in a study of response to subunit inactivated influenza vaccine. MiXCR, applied by TCRdb to the RT-PCR reads, yields one record per CDR3 protein. Of more than 500,000 distinct CDR3 sequences in the sample, over 9% were seen once. The sample was also reused in another study, on T cells expressing NK-cell markers. That paper adds: TCR beta libraries carry UMIs added by 5'RACE template switching.

The starting material was PBMCs from blood, obtained on the day of vaccination. The receptors shown here come from a man aged 45-65 years who received an inactivated influenza vaccine.

This clonotype was observed a few times. The chain couples TRBV5-6 to TRBJ2-3; 8 bases match TRBD1. Germline V lookup: CDR1 SGHDT, CDR2 YYEEEE. This CDR3 is built from 16 residues. The junction had 7 bases not matched to a gene; V was cut back by 4 bases and J by 0 bases. CDR3 DNA: TGTGCCAGCAGCGACTCAGGGGGCCGCAGCACAGATACGCAGTATTTT. Translating it yields CASSDSGGRSTDTQYF.

The gene calls are TRBV5-6 and TRBJ2-7, with D unresolved. There are 13 residues in the CDR3. Germline CDR1 SGHDT, CDR2 YYEEEE. The V end lost 6 bases, the J end lost 2 bases, and 12 bases lay between the germline ends. CDR3 amino acids: CASTSISAYEQYF. In DNA form, the CDR3 reads TGTGCCAGCACGTCGATCTCGGCCTACGAGCAGTACTTC.

This clonotype appeared many times. V gene TRBV4-3 combines with J gene TRBJ2-1, with 7 positions matching TRBD2. V lost 4 bases, J lost 3 bases, and 9 bases stayed unmatched. This CDR3 comprises 16 residues. Germline CDR1 is LGHNA and CDR2 is YSLEER. In nucleotides, the CDR3 is TGCGCCAGCAGCCTAGACGCTAGCGGAAACTACAATGAGCAGTTCTTC. The encoded protein is CASSLDASGNYNEQFF.

V and J are TRBV30 and TRBJ2-3; the match to TRBD1 covers 7 bases. The J segment lost 4 bases and the V segment lost 4 bases, leaving 11 bases of the junction unmatched. This CDR3 has 15 amino acids. The germline V gene has CDR1 GTSNPN and CDR2 SVGIG (reference sequence). The CDR3 loop is CAWILQMTGPDTQYF. CDR3 sequence (DNA): TGTGCCTGGATTCTCCAGATGACAGGGCCAGATACGCAGTATTTT.

This clonotype was seen only a few times. The V gene is TRBV11-2, the J gene TRBJ2-1; TRBD2 is a possible D gene (7 bases). This CDR3 spans 16 amino acids. The V end lost 2 bases, the J end lost 5 bases, and 16 bases lay between the germline ends. Looked up from germline, CDR1 is SGHAT and CDR2 is FQNNGV. The chain's CDR3 is CASSLRGAGPNNEQFF. The DNA of the CDR3 is TGTGCCAGCAGCTTACGGGGGGCGGGACCAAACAATGAGCAGTTCTTC.

V and J are TRBV4-1 and TRBJ1-5; 7 positions agree with TRBD1. CDR3 length: 15 residues. Trimming removed 2 bases from V and 2 bases from J; junction bases left unmatched: 3. Per germline, CDR1 MGHRA and CDR2 YSYEKL. Here the CDR3 DNA reads TGCGCCAGCAGCCAACTTACAGGGGGCAATCAGCCCCAGCATTTT. This translates into CASSQLTGGNQPQHF.

V usage is TRBV7-3 and J usage is TRBJ2-3, with D unresolved. CDR1 and CDR2 from the germline V gene are SGHTA and FQGTGA. This CDR3 contains 13 residues. V lost 8 bases and J 8 bases, leaving 17 bases between the germline ends. The CDR3 DNA reads as TGTGCCAGCGCCTCCGACTCCGACACTACGCAGTATTTT. Protein product: CASASDSDTTQYF.

This chain joins TRBV5-1 and TRBJ2-3; maybe TRBD2 (7 bases). The V gene lost 4 bases and the J gene lost 5 bases, with 20 bases spanning the gap. This CDR3 contains 16 residues. Germline loops: CDR1 SGHRS, CDR2 YFSETQ. The DNA of the CDR3 is TGCGCCAGCAGCCTCTCATCGGGGGGCGGTTTAGATACGCAGTATTTT. It codes for CASSLSSGGGLDTQYF.

This clonotype was seen more than once but under ten times. The chain links TRBV15 to TRBJ2-7, with D possibly TRBD1 on 5 matching bases. CDR1 is LNHNV and CDR2 is YYDKDF in the germline V gene (reference sequence). The length of the CDR3 is 14 residues. Trimming removed 3 bases from V and 3 bases from J, with 12 bases in between. CDR3 sequence reads: CATSRQGGVYEQYF. CDR3 in DNA: TGTGCCACCAGCAGGCAGGGTGGGGTCTACGAGCAGTACTTC.

There are a few counts of this clonotype. This chain connects TRBV7-2 to TRBJ1-4, with 7 bases matching TRBD1. V trimming: 6 bases; J trimming: 9 bases; junction bases outside the gene matches: 10. The CDR3 sequence is 14 residues long. In germline, CDR1 is SGHTA, CDR2 FQGNSA. The CDR3: CASSSTGTEKKLFF. In DNA form, the CDR3 reads TGTGCCAGCAGTTCGACAGGGACGGAGAAAAAACTGTTTTTT.

The chain combines TRBV12-3 or TRBV12-4 with TRBJ2-2; TRBD2 is a possible D gene (6 bases). The V and J ends lost 8 bases and 2 bases respectively, with 12 bases between them. This CDR3 comprises 14 residues. Here the CDR3 reads CASGRDSNTGELFF. The CDR3 bases are TGTGCCAGCGGGCGGGACTCTAACACCGGGGAGCTGTTTTTT.

This chain uses TRBV6-1 with TRBJ1-1; D may be TRBD1 (6 bases). Germline lookup yields CDR1 MNHNS and CDR2 SASEGT. The CDR3 runs to 18 residues. V was shortened by 1 base and J by 4 bases, with 22 bases between the two germline ends. The CDR3 DNA sequence: TGTGCCAGCAGTGAAGAGCGGGACCACACAGGGTCGCTCACTGAAGCTTTCTTT. It codes for CASSEERDHTGSLTEAFF.

J is TRBJ2-1 and V is TRBV7-8; D is undetermined. CDR1 is SGHVS and CDR2 is FQNEAQ in the germline V gene. V was trimmed by 4 bases and J by 6 bases, leaving 16 bases between them. CDR3 size: 15 residues. The CDR3 sequence: CASSSDLQTGNEQFF. The CDR3 DNA reads as TGTGCCAGCAGCTCCGACCTGCAGACGGGCAATGAGCAGTTCTTC. The variable domain in full, completed from reference TRBV7-8 and TRBJ2-1, reads GAGVSQSPRYKVAKRGQDVALRCDPISGHVSLFWYQQALGQGPEFLTYFQNEAQLDKSGLPSDRFFAERPEGSVSTLKIQRTQQEDSAVYLCASSSDLQTGNEQFFGPGTRLTVL.

This clonotype was seen repeatedly, ten times or more. The chain uses TRBV7-9 and TRBJ2-3; D may be TRBD1 (5 bases). CDR3 length equals 15 residues. The V gene lost 3 bases and the J gene lost 1 base, with 11 bases spanning the gap. The germline CDR1 and CDR2 sequences are SEHNR and FQNEAQ (reference sequence). The CDR3 bases are TGTGCCAGCAGCTTGAGACAGATAGGCACAGATACGCAGTATTTT. This sequence encodes CASSLRQIGTDTQYF.

This clonotype was observed a handful of times. The chain couples TRBV29-1 to TRBJ2-3; D remains unclear. Germline loops: CDR1 SQVTM, CDR2 ANQGSEA. V lost 4 bases to trimming and J lost 0 bases, with 14 bases between them. The CDR3 sequence is 15 residues long. The CDR3 sequence: CSVGVGITSTDTQYF. In nucleotides, the CDR3 is TGCAGCGTTGGAGTGGGGATAACTAGCACAGATACGCAGTATTTT.

The chain combines TRBV3-1 with TRBJ2-7; D is ambiguous. The length of the CDR3 is 14 residues. The ends were cut back, 8 bases at V and 2 bases at J, with 16 bases in the middle. Germline values: CDR1 LGHDT, CDR2 YNNKEL (reference sequence). CDR3 residues: CASRPGPATYEQYF. The CDR3 DNA reads as TGTGCCAGCCGCCCCGGACCGGCTACCTACGAGCAGTACTTC.

This clonotype was seen a handful of times. This chain uses TRBV11-2 with TRBJ2-5, with 9 positions matching TRBD1. The V segment lost 1 base and the J segment 5 bases; nucleotides outside the gene matches: 8. CDR3 length: 16 residues. Looked up from germline, CDR1 is SGHAT and CDR2 is FQNNGV. The CDR3 here is CASSLAIWDREETQYF. The CDR3 DNA follows: TGTGCCAGCAGCTTAGCGATCTGGGACAGGGAGGAGACCCAGTACTTC.

This clonotype was picked up a small number of times. The chain carries TRBV2 and TRBJ2-1; D not certain. The CDR3 sequence is 11 residues long. Germline values: CDR1 SNHLY, CDR2 FYNNEI. V lost 9 bases and J 6 bases, leaving 9 bases between the germline ends. The CDR3 bases are TGTGCCAGTACCGGGCGCAATGAGCAGTTCTTC. It yields the protein CASTGRNEQFF.

The sample holds a few counts of this clonotype. The CDR3 nucleotides are TGTGCCAGCAGCTTAGCGGGCAGGGGCGTTACTTACGAGCAGTACTTC. Its translation is CASSLAGRGVTYEQYF. The rearrangement links TRBV7-2 to TRBJ2-7; possibly TRBD1 for D (6 bases). The V gene's germline CDR1 is SGHTA and CDR2 FQGNSA. Trimming shortened V by 0 bases and J by 4 bases, and 16 bases separated the two germline ends. This CDR3 contains 16 residues.

The V and J genes are TRBV5-1 and TRBJ2-5; 7 bases agree with TRBD2. CDR3 size: 15 residues. V was pared by 3 bases and J by 3 bases, with 8 bases of the junction left unmatched. Germline CDR1 and CDR2: SGHRS and YFSETQ. DNA for the CDR3: TGCGCCAGCAGCTCCCAGGCTAGCGGTGAAGAGACCCAGTACTTC. Residues: CASSSQASGEETQYF.

The gene calls are TRBV20-1 and TRBJ2-5, with 10 nucleotides matching TRBD2. This CDR3 is 15 amino acids long. The ends lost 6 bases at V and 5 bases at J; junction bases unmatched: 12. In germline, CDR1 is DFQATT, CDR2 SNEGSKA (reference sequence). CDR3 residues: CSAYQGLADRETQYF. The CDR3 nucleotides read TGCAGTGCCTATCAAGGACTAGCGGACCGGGAGACCCAGTACTTC.

This clonotype turned up a few times. The chain employs TRBV20-1 and TRBJ1-2, with 9 bases matching TRBD1. The CDR3 is made up of 15 amino acids. The V gene end was trimmed by 2 bases and the J gene end by 5 bases; junction bases not matched to a gene: 9. Looked up from germline, CDR1 is DFQATT and CDR2 is SNEGSKA (reference sequence). Here the CDR3 reads CSARLPGQGPYGYTF. CDR3 sequence (DNA): TGCAGTGCTAGATTACCGGGACAGGGACCTTATGGCTACACCTTC.

This clonotype appeared a few times. The V call is TRBV19, the J call TRBJ1-5; D is possibly TRBD1 (5 bases). This CDR3 comprises 14 residues. V was cut by 6 bases and J by 0 bases, with 9 bases left in between. CDR1 is LNHDA, CDR2 SQIVND, per germline (reference sequence). CDR3 bases: TGTGCCAGTAGAAGGACATCTAGCAATCAGCCCCAGCATTTT. This codes for CASRRTSSNQPQHF.

This clonotype was picked up a small number of times. The rearrangement uses TRBV28 and TRBJ2-1, with 8 nucleotides matching TRBD1. V lost 6 bases and J lost 4; bases outside the gene matches: 8. There are 15 residues in the CDR3. Germline CDR1 and CDR2: MDHEN and SYDVKM. CDR3 coding DNA: TGTGCCAGCAGATCCGCAGGGGGCCTTTACAATGAGCAGTTCTTC. Its protein product is CASRSAGGLYNEQFF.

This chain joins TRBV11-1 and TRBJ2-5, with 9 bases lining up with TRBD1. CDR3 length equals 18 residues. The V gene's germline CDR1 is SGHAT and CDR2 FQDESV (reference sequence). V was pared by 2 bases and J by 5 bases, with 15 bases of the junction left unmatched. CDR3 in DNA: TGTGCCAGCAGCTTAATTGGTGGAGGGGACAGGGCCTTTGAGACCCAGTACTTC. It yields the protein CASSLIGGGDRAFETQYF.

This clonotype was seen more than once but under ten times. J is TRBJ2-7 and V is TRBV11-2; D remains unclear. CDR1 is SGHAT and CDR2 is FQNNGV in the germline V gene. Trimming took off 2 bases at V and 2 bases at J, with 7 bases between the two ends. The CDR3 length is 13 residues. Here the CDR3 reads CASSLSWAYEQYF. The CDR3 nucleotides read TGTGCCAGCAGCTTATCTTGGGCCTACGAGCAGTACTTC.

A few counts support this clonotype. This rearrangement joins TRBV5-1 to TRBJ2-6; weak D call: TRBD1 (5 bases). V was trimmed by 5 bases and J by 0 bases, leaving 12 bases between them. CDR1 and CDR2 (germline): SGHRS, YFSETQ. This CDR3 is built from 16 residues. The CDR3 coding sequence is TGCGCCAGCAGAGGGGCCACCGTCTCTGGGGCCAACGTCCTGACTTTC. Its protein product is CASRGATVSGANVLTF. Full variable domain (outside the CDR3, taken from reference TRBV5-1 and TRBJ2-6): KAGVTQTPRYLIKTRGQQVTLSCSPISGHRSVSWYQQTPGQGLQFLFEYFSETQRNKGNFPGRFSGRQFSNSRSEMNVSTLELGDSALYLCASRGATVSGANVLTFGAGSRLTVL.